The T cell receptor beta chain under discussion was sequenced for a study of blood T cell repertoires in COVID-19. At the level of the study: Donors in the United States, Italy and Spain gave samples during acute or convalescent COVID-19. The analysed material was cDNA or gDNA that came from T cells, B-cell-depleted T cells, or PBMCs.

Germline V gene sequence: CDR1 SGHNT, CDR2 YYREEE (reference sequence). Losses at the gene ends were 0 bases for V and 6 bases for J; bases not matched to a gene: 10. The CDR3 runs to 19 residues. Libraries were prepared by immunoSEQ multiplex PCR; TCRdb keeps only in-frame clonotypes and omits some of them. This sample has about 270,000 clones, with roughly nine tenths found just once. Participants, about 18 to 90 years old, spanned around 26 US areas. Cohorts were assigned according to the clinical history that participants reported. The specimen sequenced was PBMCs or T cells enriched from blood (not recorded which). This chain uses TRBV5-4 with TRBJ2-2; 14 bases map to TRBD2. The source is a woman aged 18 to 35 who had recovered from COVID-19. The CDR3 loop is CASSLGPPTSGGVSGELFF. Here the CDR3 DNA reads TGTGCCAGCAGCTTGGGGCCCCCGACTAGCGGGGGGGTGTCCGGGGAGCTGTTTTTT.